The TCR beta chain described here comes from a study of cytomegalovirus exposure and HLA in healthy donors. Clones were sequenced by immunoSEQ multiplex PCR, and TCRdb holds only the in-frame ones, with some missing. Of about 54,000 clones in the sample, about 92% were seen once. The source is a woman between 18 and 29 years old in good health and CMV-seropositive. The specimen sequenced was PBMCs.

The CDR3 loop reads CASSYYSGTGVPGYTF. CDR3 sequence (DNA): TGCGCCAGCAGCTATTACTCCGGGACAGGGGTTCCTGGCTACACCTTC. The J gene is TRBJ1-2, the V gene TRBV5-1, with TRBD1 matching 10 bases. The CDR3 consists of 16 residues. Germline V gives CDR1 SGHRS, CDR2 YFSETQ. After removal of 3 bases from V and 7 bases from J, the junction contained 12 bases not matched to a gene.